The next 10 T cell receptor beta chains were all read from a single sample in a study of blood T cell repertoires in COVID-19. Data came from immunoSEQ multiplex PCR; TCRdb stores just in-frame clones and leaves some out. The table records around 230,000 clones, 75% to 90% of them present only once. Sample: peripheral blood. The receptors originated from a woman aged 55-70 years with active or convalescent COVID-19.

This sequence joins TRBV6-2 or TRBV6-3 and TRBJ2-7; maybe TRBD2 (6 bases). Germline CDR1 MNHEY, CDR2 SVGEGT. V lost 3 bases, J lost 4 bases, and 7 bases lay in between. The CDR3 runs to 12 residues. The CDR3, as DNA: TGTGCCAGCAGTTATCGGGGGTACGAGCAGTACTTC. Translation: CASSYRGYEQYF.

This chain uses TRBV20-1 with TRBJ1-1; no definite D call. The CDR3 is 11 amino acids. The V end was cut by 7 bases, the J end by 0 bases, with 6 bases between. Germline V gene data show CDR1 as DFQATT and CDR2 as SNEGSKA (reference sequence). CDR3 coding DNA: TGCAGTGTGACACTGAACACTGAAGCTTTCTTT. It translates to CSVTLNTEAFF.

CDR3 DNA: TGTGCCAGCAGCCAAGATCAGGTGGCAGATACGCAGTATTTT. Protein sequence: CASSQDQVADTQYF. J is TRBJ2-3 and V is TRBV3-1 (or the pseudogene TRBV3-2); D call uncertain. This CDR3 contains 14 residues. CDR1 and CDR2 from the germline V gene are LGHDT and YNNKEL (reference sequence). V was clipped by 0 bases and J by 4 bases, with 8 bases between them.

The genes are TRBV6-6 and TRBJ2-5, with TRBD1 matching 8 bases. The CDR3 extends over 14 amino acids. Per germline, CDR1 MNHNY and CDR2 SVGAGI (reference sequence). The trim removed 8 bases at V and 5 bases at J, leaving 10 bases unmatched. The DNA of the CDR3 is TGTGCCAGCCTGGGGACAGGTGGGGGGGAGACCCAGTACTTC. The encoded protein is CASLGTGGGETQYF.

The rearrangement uses TRBV2 and TRBJ1-5; 7 bases are shared with TRBD1. J lost 7 bases, V lost 7 bases, and 7 bases had no gene match. Germline assignment: CDR1 SNHLY and CDR2 FYNNEI. This CDR3 contains 13 residues. CDR3 protein: CASKRDSEQPQHF. The CDR3 DNA is TGTGCCAGCAAGAGGGACAGCGAGCAGCCCCAGCATTTT.

The gene calls are TRBV9 and TRBJ1-6; D gene uncertain. Per germline, CDR1 SGDLS and CDR2 YYNGEE. Trimming removed 7 bases at V and 6 bases at J, with 11 bases between. The CDR3 is 13 amino acids. In nucleotides, the CDR3 is TGTGCCAGCGGGCACAGTTCTAATTCACCCCTCCACTTT. It specifies CASGHSSNSPLHF. Variable domain in full (rest from reference TRBV9 and TRBJ1-6): DSGVTQTPKHLITATGQRVTLRCSPRSGDLSVYWYQQSLDQGLQFLIQYYNGEERAKGNILERFSAQQFPDLHSELNLSSLELGDSALYFCASGHSSNSPLHFGNGTRLTVT.

The chain recombines TRBV29-1 with TRBJ2-5, with TRBD2 as a possible D gene (5 bases). The CDR3 is 12 residues long. The V end lost 3 bases, the J end lost 5 bases, and 10 bases lay between the germline ends. The germline V gene encodes CDR1 SQVTM and CDR2 ANQGSEA. CDR3 bases: TGCAGCGTTGAGAGGGCCCTGGAGACCCAGTACTTC. Translating gives CSVERALETQYF.

The chain employs TRBV27 and TRBJ1-2, with 12 bases identical to TRBD1. Germline assignment: CDR1 MNHEY and CDR2 SMNVEV (reference sequence). CDR3 length equals 17 residues. Trimming at V came to 5 bases and at J to 2 bases, leaving 9 bases not matched to a gene. CDR3 sequence reads: CASSPAPGQGANYGYTF. The CDR3 coding sequence is TGTGCCAGCAGTCCGGCACCGGGACAGGGGGCAAACTATGGCTACACCTTC.

The sample holds one count of this clone. The chain is built from TRBV7-2 and TRBJ1-5, with 10 bases aligning to TRBD1. The CDR3 loop spans 14 amino acids. Trimming took 8 bases from V and 7 from J; bases not matched to a gene: 8. From germline, CDR1 is SGHTA and CDR2 FQGNSA. In nucleotides, the CDR3 is TGTGCCAGCGGAAGGGGGACAGGGGCGCAGCCCCAGCATTTT. It encodes CASGRGTGAQPQHF.

The chain joins TRBV7-8 to TRBJ1-5; 8 bases agree with TRBD1. The germline gives CDR1 SGHVS, CDR2 FQNEAQ. The ends lost 5 bases at V and 5 bases at J; junction bases unmatched: 8. This CDR3 spans 15 amino acids. This CDR3 reads CASSTRGQGDQPQHF. The CDR3 region has the DNA TGTGCCAGCAGCACGAGAGGACAGGGCGATCAGCCCCAGCATTTT.